Below are 8 T cell receptor beta chains sequenced from a single sample in a study of blood T cells in healthy people across ages. A second PCR of 7 to 11 cycles used a sample-barcoded 5' primer and a J-beta primer mix. TCRdb re-derived calls from the 5' RACE reads in MiXCR, one entry per CDR3 protein. The sample includes fewer than 900,000 distinct CDR3 sequences, around 45% of them seen just once. Sequenced: blood. Receptors originate from a woman aged 55-70 years in good health.

In nucleotides, the CDR3 is TGTGCCAGCAGCCAAGGGTCTGGGGGAGGTGCATACGAGCAGTACTTC. Translating it yields CASSQGSGGGAYEQYF. This chain joins TRBV3-1 and TRBJ2-7, with D maybe TRBD2 (6 bases). Trimming took off 1 base at V and 4 bases at J, with 17 bases between the two ends. Germline CDR1 and CDR2: LGHDT and YNNKEL (reference sequence). This CDR3 comprises 16 residues.

This clonotype was found a few times. V usage is TRBV29-1 and J usage is TRBJ2-7, with 10 nucleotides matching TRBD1. The CDR3 consists of 13 residues. CDR1 is SQVTM, CDR2 ANQGSEA, per germline. After removal of 7 bases from V and 3 bases from J, the junction contained 6 bases not matched to a gene. CDR3 sequence: CSAAGQGSYEQYF. The CDR3, as DNA: TGCAGCGCCGCGGGACAGGGGAGCTACGAGCAGTACTTC.

V is TRBV28 and J is TRBJ2-1, with 8 bases identical to TRBD1. CDR1 is MDHEN and CDR2 is SYDVKM in the germline V gene. This CDR3 contains 15 residues. The V gene end was trimmed by 7 bases and the J gene end by 3 bases; junction bases not matched to a gene: 8. The CDR3 sequence is CASTLPDRGYNEQFF. The CDR3 DNA sequence: TGTGCCAGCACCCTACCCGACAGGGGCTACAATGAGCAGTTCTTC.

The rearrangement links TRBV28 to TRBJ2-4, with D hard to call. V was clipped by 4 bases and J by 0 bases, with 13 bases between them. Germline values: CDR1 MDHEN, CDR2 SYDVKM. The CDR3 has 16 amino acids. This CDR3 reads CASSSLPPPAKNIQYF. DNA for the CDR3: TGTGCCAGCAGTTCCCTCCCCCCCCCAGCCAAAAACATTCAGTACTTC.

Notes on this clonotype: The junction and the germline gene differ at one end; a read error may be behind it. The V and J genes are TRBV6-6 and TRBJ1-5; tentatively, D is TRBD1 (5 bases). Looked up from germline, CDR1 is MNHNY and CDR2 is SVGAGI (reference sequence). The length of the CDR3 is 12 residues. The CDR3 nucleotides read TGTGCAAGCACACAGGAACGGCAGCCCCAGCATTTT. Protein: CASTQERQPQHF.

This clonotype turned up a few times. V and J are TRBV9 and TRBJ2-3; D perhaps matches TRBD2 (5 bases). Per the germline V gene, CDR1 is SGDLS and CDR2 is YYNGEE. V was cut by 4 bases and J by 8 bases, with 17 bases left in between. The CDR3 has 14 amino acids. This CDR3 reads CASSRMRRAGTQYF. The CDR3 DNA sequence: TGTGCCAGCAGCCGGATGCGAAGGGCGGGTACGCAGTATTTT.

This clonotype was detected only a few times. The V call is TRBV6-6, the J call TRBJ2-7; D gene unclear. V dropped 0 bases and J dropped 2 bases, with 8 bases sitting between them. Germline assignment: CDR1 MNHNY and CDR2 SVGAGI (reference sequence). The length of the CDR3 is 14 residues. The CDR3 DNA sequence: TGTGCCAGCAGTTACTCGTACAGCCCCTACGAGCAGTACTTC. It encodes CASSYSYSPYEQYF.

This chain joins TRBV6-2 or TRBV6-3 and TRBJ2-1, with TRBD2 identical over 12 bases. In germline, CDR1 is MNHEY, CDR2 SVGEGT. The CDR3 has 16 residues. V was clipped by 4 bases and J by 6 bases; unmatched bases: 7. CDR3 DNA sequence: TGTGCCAGCAGTTTACATCTAGCGGGAGGGGGCAATGAGCAGTTCTTC. Translation: CASSLHLAGGGNEQFF.